The present T cell receptor beta chain was sequenced within a study of identical twins. Trimming removed 4 bases at V and 0 bases at J, with 9 bases between. The CDR3 length is 14 residues. Germline lookup yields CDR1 LGHNA and CDR2 YNFKEQ. Each CDR3 protein gets one entry after TCRdb re-called the 5' RACE reads with MiXCR. The table has hundreds of thousands of distinct CDR3 sequences, about 8.1% seen once. This same sample was also taken into another study, of yellow fever vaccine responses in identical twins.

Sequences were obtained from memory (CD45RO+) T cells sorted from blood. This receptor was obtained from a woman between 18 and 29 years old in good health. The chain recombines TRBV4-2 with TRBJ1-1; D gene ambiguous. The CDR3 sequence: CASSPNKVNTEAFF. The DNA for the CDR3 is TGTGCCAGCAGCCCGAACAAAGTGAACACTGAAGCTTTCTTT.